This entry lists 17 T cell receptor beta chains sequenced from one sample in a study of beta chain features in type 1 diabetes. Broader study findings: The study found moderately but significantly shorter TCRB CDR3s in all four CD4+ subsets of Type 1 diabetes patients.

These receptors lack a known antigen. Every bit of the isolated RNA underwent reverse transcription, so sequencing read expressed TCRB transcripts. TCRdb's copy holds only in-frame clones and misses some; the assay was immunoSEQ multiplex PCR. Counted here are more than 200,000 clones, around 15% occurring once; the ten biggest clones make up about 0.085%. Sequencing input: naive CD4+ T cells from blood. The receptors were gathered from a man aged 30 to 39 with type 1 diabetes.

The chain is built from TRBV25-1 and TRBJ1-2, with D perhaps matching TRBD1 (5 bases). V gave up 3 bases and J gave up 4 bases, with 12 bases separating them. The CDR3 totals 14 residues. The germline gives CDR1 MGHDK, CDR2 SYGVNS. The CDR3 region has the DNA TGTGCCAGCAGTGAGACCGGGGGAGGCTATGGCTACACCTTC. It specifies CASSETGGGYGYTF.

This chain links TRBV7-3 with TRBJ2-7, with D possibly TRBD2 on 5 matching bases. Germline loops: CDR1 SGHTA, CDR2 FQGTGA. The V gene lost 3 bases and the J gene lost 3 bases, with 9 bases spanning the gap. This CDR3 is built from 13 residues. Here the CDR3 reads CASSFGNNYEQYF. CDR3 bases: TGTGCCAGCAGCTTCGGGAACAACTACGAGCAGTACTTC.

This clone has a handful of counts. This same CDR3 is encoded by further DNA sequences in the sample. This sequence joins TRBV7-9 and TRBJ2-5, with D unclear. This CDR3 contains 13 residues. Germline lookup yields CDR1 SEHNR and CDR2 FQNEAQ (reference sequence). V was cut by 2 bases and J by 2 bases, with 6 bases left in between. Here the CDR3 DNA reads TGTGCCAGCAGCTTATGGGGTCAAGAGACCCAGTACTTC. Translated, it gives CASSLWGQETQYF.

This clone was detected a few times. This chain links TRBV9 with TRBJ2-3, with D maybe TRBD2 (5 bases). CDR1 is SGDLS, CDR2 YYNGEE, per germline. Trimming left V 0 bases short and J 6 bases short, with 17 bases between. The CDR3 covers 16 residues. The CDR3 here is CASSVELAGRWDTQYF. CDR3 DNA: TGTGCCAGCAGCGTAGAGCTAGCCGGAAGGTGGGATACGCAGTATTTT.

The J gene is TRBJ2-1, the V gene TRBV28; unclear D gene. Germline assignment: CDR1 MDHEN and CDR2 SYDVKM. CDR3 size: 17 residues. V was cut by 4 bases and J by 2 bases, with 18 bases left in between. CDR3 protein: CASSSPRSYATYNEQFF. DNA for the CDR3: TGTGCCAGCAGTTCCCCTCGATCCTACGCCACCTACAATGAGCAGTTCTTC.

The chain is built from TRBV30 and TRBJ2-1, with D uncertain. The ends were cut back, 0 bases at V and 6 bases at J, with 6 bases in the middle. Germline CDR1 and CDR2: GTSNPN and SVGIG (reference sequence). CDR3 length: 12 amino acids. CDR3: CAWSVRSNEQFF. The DNA of the CDR3 is TGTGCCTGGAGTGTACGTAGCAATGAGCAGTTCTTC.

This chain uses TRBV29-1 with TRBJ1-2, with D uncertain. Between the trimmed V and J ends, which lost 6 bases and 2 bases, there was a span of 13 bases. Looked up from germline, CDR1 is SQVTM and CDR2 is ANQGSEA. There are 13 residues in the CDR3. For the CDR3, the DNA is TGCAGCGTCCTCCCCCAGCGGAACTATGGCTACACCTTC. This translates into CSVLPQRNYGYTF.

This clone was detected only a few times. This chain joins TRBV27 and TRBJ2-4; 7 bases agree with TRBD1. Germline trimming cut 7 bases from V and 13 bases from J; bases unmatched to any gene: 10. Germline-derived CDR1 and CDR2 are MNHEY and SMNVEV (reference sequence). The CDR3 has 12 amino acids. CDR3 region: CASTTLGQKQYF. The CDR3 DNA reads as TGTGCCAGCACCACCTTGGGACAGAAGCAGTACTTC.

This clone was seen a few times. This chain links TRBV29-1 with TRBJ1-2; D may be TRBD1 (5 bases). Trimming pared 3 bases from V and 6 bases from J, leaving 14 bases between. The CDR3 consists of 13 residues. Germline loops: CDR1 SQVTM, CDR2 ANQGSEA. The CDR3 loop is CSVDGTRAHGYTF. The CDR3 DNA reads TGCAGCGTTGATGGGACTCGGGCCCATGGCTACACCTTC.

The table lists this clone with a few counts. V gene TRBV5-4 combines with J gene TRBJ2-3, with unresolved D. Germline lookup yields CDR1 SGHNT and CDR2 YYREEE (reference sequence). This CDR3 is built from 14 residues. The ends were cut back, 1 base at V and 2 bases at J, with 8 bases in the middle. The CDR3 protein is CASSLTETTDTQYF. CDR3 nucleotides: TGTGCCAGCAGCTTGACTGAAACCACAGATACGCAGTATTTT.

V and J are TRBV28 and TRBJ2-5; 12 bases fit TRBD2. Germline assignment: CDR1 MDHEN and CDR2 SYDVKM. The CDR3 has 15 residues. The ends lost 5 bases at V and 2 bases at J; junction bases unmatched: 3. The CDR3, as DNA: TGTGCCAGCAGTCGGACTAGCGGGGCTCAAGAGACCCAGTACTTC. Protein sequence: CASSRTSGAQETQYF.

This clone appeared a few times. V is TRBV25-1 and J is TRBJ1-3, with no clear D. The germline gives CDR1 MGHDK, CDR2 SYGVNS. Trimming took off 9 bases at V and 4 bases at J, with 10 bases between the two ends. The CDR3 extends over 12 amino acids. This CDR3 reads CASGREGNTIYF. The CDR3 coding sequence is TGTGCCAGTGGGAGGGAGGGAAACACCATATATTTT.

The chain combines TRBV19 with TRBJ2-3; a possible D gene is TRBD2 (5 bases). The V gene lost 5 bases and the J gene lost 6 bases, with 21 bases spanning the gap. CDR3 size: 16 residues. Germline CDR1 is LNHDA and CDR2 is SQIVND (reference sequence). CDR3 in DNA: TGTGCCAGTAGTGGCGACTACCGCACTAGATTGGATACGCAGTATTTT. Translating it yields CASSGDYRTRLDTQYF.

The chain joins TRBV28 to TRBJ1-5, with unresolved D. With 6 bases removed from V and 2 bases from J, the gap between germline ends came to 14 bases. CDR1 is MDHEN, CDR2 SYDVKM, per germline. This CDR3 contains 15 residues. The CDR3 region has the DNA TGTGCCAGCAGGCCGGGAACTCTGGGCAATCAGCCCCAGCATTTT. It is translated as CASRPGTLGNQPQHF.

This rearrangement joins TRBV30 to TRBJ1-1, with D hard to call. The CDR3 sequence is 15 residues long. Trimming shortened V by 2 bases and J by 0 bases, and 13 bases separated the two germline ends. Germline V CDR1 and CDR2: GTSNPN, SVGIG (reference sequence). The CDR3 spells CAWSRQVIMNTEAFF. Written as DNA, the CDR3 is TGTGCCTGGAGTAGGCAGGTTATCATGAACACTGAAGCTTTCTTT.

The chain couples TRBV20-1 to TRBJ2-5; no firm D call. The V end was cut by 2 bases, the J end by 4 bases, with 5 bases between. Looked up from germline, CDR1 is DFQATT and CDR2 is SNEGSKA (reference sequence). The CDR3 extends over 11 amino acids. CDR3 bases: TGCAGTGCTAGAAACTTAGAGACCCAGTACTTC. This encodes CSARNLETQYF.

The chain combines TRBV18 with TRBJ2-7, with D perhaps being TRBD1 or TRBD2 (7 bases each). CDR3 size: 15 residues. The V and J ends lost 3 bases and 3 bases respectively, with 15 bases between them. Per the germline V gene, CDR1 is KGHSH and CDR2 is LQKENI. As DNA, the CDR3 is TGTGCCAGCTCACCGCGGCAGGGGGGGATCTACGAGCAGTACTTC. Translation gives CASSPRQGGIYEQYF.